This T cell receptor beta chain comes out of a study of vaccination effects on CD4 cells after COVID-19 (dated 2022 in TCRdb). In the study overall: Across the study, the median time from the second dose to post-vaccine sampling was 72 days (range 14 to 241). SARS-CoV-2 spike-specific CD4+ TCR repertoires from before and after mRNA vaccination were compared in COVID-19 convalescent patients and in infection-naive vaccine recipients. Altogether, roughly 10 COVID-19 convalescent patients and several SARS-CoV-2-naive healthy vaccine recipients made up the full study. The Oncomine TCR Beta short-read assay on an Illumina iSeq 100 was used to sequence cultures from other donors in the study. The full study reports these points: Limitations of the study were the small number of convalescent patients and the absence of early post-infection timepoints. Among healthy vaccine recipients, nearly all vaccine-induced clones were SARS-CoV-2 mono-reactive, and just 1 of 255 was cross-reactive with common cold coronaviruses. Both infection-induced and vaccine-induced clones contracted markedly at late post-vaccination timepoints, which is consistent with waning T cell responses.

Library creation used the immunoSEQ multiplex PCR assay. DNA from the cultured and isolated CD4+ T cells underwent TCR beta CDR3 sequencing. The original pipeline was this. Non-productive TCR sequences were discarded, and reads were trimmed to the CDR3 region, with only CDR3s of 7 or more amino acids retained. The MANAFEST web app was used to pick out antigen-specific clonotypes by comparing their expansion in peptide wells with that in reference cultures. Positive clones required FDR<0.05 expansion versus reference and all other wells, odds ratio above 5, and frequency above 0.1% in two replicate wells. A clonotype was called cross-reactive if it was significantly expanded both in SARS-CoV-2 spike wells and in at least one common cold coronavirus spike condition. CDR3 similarity was assessed by Levenshtein distance using the stringdist R package, and unrooted trees were constructed with ape in R 3.6.1. The clones in this table, taken by TCRdb from immuneACCESS, are in-frame only. Not every clone is retained; where verified, under half of the shortfall comes from an unresolved V gene, and the cause of the rest is unknown. V, J and clone size reflect that table, while D and trimming were determined from the DNA. This sample holds tens of thousands of clones; about 76% were observed only once. The ten top clones hold roughly 16% of the sample.

In the ViraFEST assay, PBMC were stimulated with viral peptide pools, and antigen-specific CD4+ T cell clonotypes were then identified by expansion using TCR sequencing. After less than eleven days of culture, CD4+ T cells were isolated with the EasySep CD4+ T cell isolation kit. Participants received two doses of either the BNT162b2 or the mRNA-1273 mRNA SARS-CoV-2 vaccine. None of the healthy vaccine recipients had a prior SARS-CoV-2 infection, which was confirmed by nucleocapsid antibody tests that came back negative both before and after vaccination. A few million PBMC per well were cultured in IMDM with about 5.1% human AB serum, roughly 10 IU/ml IL-2 and gentamicin, plus 10 ug/ml peptides. Half of the culture medium was replaced with fresh IL-2-containing medium on days 3 and 7. Unless otherwise noted, each peptide stimulation condition was cultured in triplicate wells. Using Ficoll-Paque Plus gradient centrifugation, PBMC were separated from whole blood and then either used fresh or cryopreserved at -140C. The overlapping peptide pools covered the spike proteins of SARS-CoV-2 as well as those of the common cold coronaviruses HCoV-NL63, HCoV-OC43 and HCoV-229E. The QIAamp micro DNA kit was used to extract genomic DNA from the cultured CD4+ T cells.

Turning to this clone: Its recognized antigen is unknown. Base qualities were left out, and no much larger clone turns up one base away.

Compared with germline, V lacks 4 bases and J lacks 5 bases; bases without a gene match: 16. As encoded in the germline V gene, CDR1 is MDHEN while CDR2 is SYDVKM. The CDR3, from cysteine to phenylalanine, totals 18 residues. Of the read, only the CDR3 DNA is kept; its 54 bases are in frame from base 1. The sequencing here drew on CD4+ T cells from PBMCs cultured with HCoV-OC43 spike peptides, taken after COVID-19 vaccination. The cell subset or site label corresponds to: HCoV-OC43 spike overlapping peptide pool stimulation. The V gene is TRBV28 and the J gene is TRBJ2-3; 9 central bases correspond to TRBD2. The sequence derives from a human donor who received a COVID-19 vaccine. The DNA sequence reads TGTGCCAGCAGTTCTATCCCCGGGGTAGCGGGAGTATTAGATACGCAGTATTTT. It encodes CASSSIPGVAGVLDTQYF. With the rest looked up from the reference TRBV28 and TRBJ2-3 genes rather than sequenced, the full variable domain is DVKVTQSSRYLVKRTGEKVFLECVQDMDHENMFWYRQDPGLGLRLIYFSYDVKMKEKGDIPEGYSVSREKKERFSLILESASTNQTSMYLCASSSIPGVAGVLDTQYFGPGTRLTVL.